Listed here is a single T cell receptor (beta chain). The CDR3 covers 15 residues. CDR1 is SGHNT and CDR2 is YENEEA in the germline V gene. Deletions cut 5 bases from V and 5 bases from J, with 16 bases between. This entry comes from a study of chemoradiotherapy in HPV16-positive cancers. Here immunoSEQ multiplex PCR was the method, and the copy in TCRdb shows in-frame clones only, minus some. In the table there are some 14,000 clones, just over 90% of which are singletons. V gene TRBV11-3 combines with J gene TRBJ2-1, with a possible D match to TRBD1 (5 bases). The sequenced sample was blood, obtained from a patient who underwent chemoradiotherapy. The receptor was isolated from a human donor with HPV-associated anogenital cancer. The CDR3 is CASSRGRGRDNEQFF. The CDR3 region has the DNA TGTGCCAGCAGCCGAGGACGTGGCAGGGACAATGAGCAGTTCTTC.